Many counts were recorded for the clone carrying this T cell receptor (beta chain). Its antigen is undetermined. The data stem from a study of T cells in Graves' hyperthyroidism and ophthalmopathy. The length of the CDR3 is 15 residues. The germline V gene has CDR1 SGHTA and CDR2 FQGNSA. Trimming left V 0 bases short and J 6 bases short, with 12 bases between. TCR beta CDR3 regions were amplified from RNA. First-round RT-PCR of the TCR CDR3 relied on the HTBI primer set. One entry per CDR3 protein, called by TCRdb with MiXCR from the multiplex PCR reads. The table lists more than 500,000 distinct CDR3 sequences, around 15% of them singletons, with approximately 32% in the top ten. Whole-study findings and limits: Peripheral blood also featured most of the thyroid clonotypes expanded above 0.001.

The sequence was collected from a woman in her twenties or thirties with Graves' ophthalmopathy. Sequenced: blood. V is TRBV7-2 and J is TRBJ1-5; a weak D match, TRBD1 (5 bases). The CDR3 region is CASSLALGESQPQHF. CDR3 nucleotides: TGTGCCAGCAGCTTAGCGTTGGGGGAAAGTCAGCCCCAGCATTTT.